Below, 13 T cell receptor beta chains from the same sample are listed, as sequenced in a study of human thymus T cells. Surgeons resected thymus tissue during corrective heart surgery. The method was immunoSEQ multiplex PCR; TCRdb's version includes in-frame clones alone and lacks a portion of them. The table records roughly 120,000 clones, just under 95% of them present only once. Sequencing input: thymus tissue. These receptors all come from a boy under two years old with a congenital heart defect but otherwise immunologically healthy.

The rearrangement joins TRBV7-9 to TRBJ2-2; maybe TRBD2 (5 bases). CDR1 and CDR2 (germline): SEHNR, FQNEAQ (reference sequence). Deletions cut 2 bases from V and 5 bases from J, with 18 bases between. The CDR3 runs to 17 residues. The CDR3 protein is CASSLRSRETRTGELFF. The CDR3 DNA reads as TGTGCCAGCAGCTTACGAAGTCGGGAAACACGAACCGGGGAGCTGTTTTTT.

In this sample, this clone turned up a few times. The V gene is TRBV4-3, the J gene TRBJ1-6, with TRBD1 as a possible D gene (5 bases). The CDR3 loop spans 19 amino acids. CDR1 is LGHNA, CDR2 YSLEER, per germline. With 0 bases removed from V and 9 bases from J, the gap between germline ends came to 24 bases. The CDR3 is CASSQEGQTPDIKGSPLHF. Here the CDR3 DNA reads TGCGCCAGCAGCCAAGAGGGGCAGACACCGGATATCAAGGGTTCACCCCTCCACTTT.

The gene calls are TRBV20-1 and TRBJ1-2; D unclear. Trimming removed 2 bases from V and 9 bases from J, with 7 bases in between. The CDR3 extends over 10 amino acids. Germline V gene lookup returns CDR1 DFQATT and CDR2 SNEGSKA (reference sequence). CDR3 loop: CSARRGSYTF. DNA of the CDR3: TGCAGTGCTAGACGCGGGAGCTACACCTTC.

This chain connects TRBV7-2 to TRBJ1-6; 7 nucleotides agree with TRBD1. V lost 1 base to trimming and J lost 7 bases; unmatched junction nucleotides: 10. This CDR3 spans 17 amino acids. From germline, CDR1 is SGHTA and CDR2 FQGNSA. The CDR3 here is CASSLGEDRQPNSPLHF. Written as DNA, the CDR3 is TGTGCCAGCAGCTTAGGGGAGGACAGGCAACCCAATTCACCCCTCCACTTT.

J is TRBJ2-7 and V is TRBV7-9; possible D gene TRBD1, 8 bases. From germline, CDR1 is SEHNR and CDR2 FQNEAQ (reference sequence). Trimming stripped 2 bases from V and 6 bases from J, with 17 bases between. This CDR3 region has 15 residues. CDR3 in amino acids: CASSLREDREGEQYF. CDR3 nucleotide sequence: TGTGCCAGCAGCTTACGGGAGGACAGGGAGGGCGAGCAGTACTTC.

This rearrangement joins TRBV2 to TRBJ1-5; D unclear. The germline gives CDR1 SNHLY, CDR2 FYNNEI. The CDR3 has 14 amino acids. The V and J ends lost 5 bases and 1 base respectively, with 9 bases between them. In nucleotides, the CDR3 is TGTGCCAGCAGTCGGATTTACAGCAATCAGCCCCAGCATTTT. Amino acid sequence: CASSRIYSNQPQHF.

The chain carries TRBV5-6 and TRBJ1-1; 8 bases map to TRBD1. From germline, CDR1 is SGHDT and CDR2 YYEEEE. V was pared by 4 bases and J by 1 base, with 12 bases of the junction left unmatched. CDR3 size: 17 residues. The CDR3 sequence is CASSPPRTGRTNTEAFF. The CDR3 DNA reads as TGTGCCAGCAGCCCACCCCGGACAGGGCGGACGAACACTGAAGCTTTCTTT.

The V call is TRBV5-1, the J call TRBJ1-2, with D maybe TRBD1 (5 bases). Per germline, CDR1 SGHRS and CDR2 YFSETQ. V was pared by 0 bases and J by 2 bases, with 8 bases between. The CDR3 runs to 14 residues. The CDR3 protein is CASSLGGLNYGYTF. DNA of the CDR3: TGCGCCAGCAGCTTGGGGGGCCTCAACTATGGCTACACCTTC.

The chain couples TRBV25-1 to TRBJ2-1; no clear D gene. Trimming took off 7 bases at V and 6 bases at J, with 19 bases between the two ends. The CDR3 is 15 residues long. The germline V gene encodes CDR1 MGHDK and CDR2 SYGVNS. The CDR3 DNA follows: TGTGCCAGCATAGCCAAGGTCCGTGTGAGCAATGAGCAGTTCTTC. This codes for CASIAKVRVSNEQFF.

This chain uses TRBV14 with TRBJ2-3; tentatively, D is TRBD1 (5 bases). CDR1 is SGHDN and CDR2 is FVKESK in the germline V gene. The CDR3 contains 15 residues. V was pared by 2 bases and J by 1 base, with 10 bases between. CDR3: CASSQKGLRTDTQYF. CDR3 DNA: TGTGCCAGCAGCCAAAAGGGGCTTCGCACAGATACGCAGTATTTT.

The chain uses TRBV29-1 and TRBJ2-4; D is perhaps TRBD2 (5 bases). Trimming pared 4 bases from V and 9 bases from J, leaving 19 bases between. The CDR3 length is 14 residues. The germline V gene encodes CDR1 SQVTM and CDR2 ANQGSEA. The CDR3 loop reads CSVASPAQGTIQYF. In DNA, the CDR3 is TGCAGCGTTGCTAGCCCCGCTCAAGGTACCATTCAGTACTTC.

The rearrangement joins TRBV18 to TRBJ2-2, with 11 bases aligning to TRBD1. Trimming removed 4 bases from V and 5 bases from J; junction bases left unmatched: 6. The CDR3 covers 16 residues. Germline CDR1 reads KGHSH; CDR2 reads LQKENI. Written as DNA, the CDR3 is TGTGCCAGCTCACGAGCCGGGACAGGGGGAACCGGGGAGCTGTTTTTT. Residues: CASSRAGTGGTGELFF.

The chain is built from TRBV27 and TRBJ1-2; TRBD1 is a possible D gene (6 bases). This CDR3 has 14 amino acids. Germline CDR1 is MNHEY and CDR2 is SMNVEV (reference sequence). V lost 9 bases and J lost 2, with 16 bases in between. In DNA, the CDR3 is TGTGCCAGTTGTCCGGGACAAGGGAACTATGGCTACACCTTC. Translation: CASCPGQGNYGYTF.